Listed below are T cell receptor beta chains from one sample, sequenced in a study of beta chain features in type 1 diabetes. Sequencing was performed with immunoSEQ multiplex PCR; in TCRdb, only in-frame clones are kept and a portion is missing. The repertoire consists of fewer than 900,000 clones, with 15% to 20% occurring once and the leading ten covering about 0.025%. The sequencing sample was made of naive CD4+ T cells from blood. Source of these receptors: a young woman in good health. The CDR3 runs from the conserved cysteine through the conserved F or W. The order of the fields is CDR3 length, clone size, J gene, V gene, D gene, CDR3 DNA, CDR3 protein. A D gene is named only where the DNA matches it firmly. Rows may omit the clone size; those that give it use once, few, many or a size class.

len: 16
abundance: NA
j_gene: TRBJ2-1
v_gene: TRBV7-2
d_gene: TRBD2
CDR3nt: TGTGCCAGCAGCGGGTCCGGGACTAGCGGGACAGGGGAGCAGTTCTTC
CDR3aa: CASSGSGTSGTGEQFF

len: 13
abundance: NA
j_gene: TRBJ2-1
v_gene: TRBV7-2
d_gene: NA
CDR3nt: TGTGCCAGCAGCTTATTTGTCGACCTGCTTAGGTTCTTC
CDR3aa: CASSLFVDLLRFF

len: 13
abundance: few
j_gene: TRBJ2-7
v_gene: TRBV28
d_gene: NA
CDR3nt: TGTGCCAGCAGTTCCAGCCCCTACTACGAGCAGTACTTC
CDR3aa: CASSSSPYYEQYF

len: 19
abundance: NA
j_gene: TRBJ2-7
v_gene: TRBV2
d_gene: TRBD2
CDR3nt: TGTGCCAGCAGTTCGTTAGCGGGACTCCGACCCCCGCGCTCCTACGAGCAGTACTTC
CDR3aa: CASSSLAGLRPPRSYEQYF

len: 16
abundance: NA
j_gene: TRBJ2-3
v_gene: TRBV7-9
d_gene: TRBD2
CDR3nt: TGTGCCAGCAGCCAAGCGTCGGGACTAGCGACAGATACGCAGTATTTT
CDR3aa: CASSQASGLATDTQYF

len: 13
abundance: NA
j_gene: TRBJ1-5
v_gene: TRBV27
d_gene: NA
CDR3nt: TGTGCCAGCAGTTTGGACAGATATCAGCCCCAGCATTTT
CDR3aa: CASSLDRYQPQHF

len: 13
abundance: few
j_gene: TRBJ2-5
v_gene: TRBV7-2
d_gene: TRBD1
CDR3nt: TGCGCCAGCAGCCCGGGGACAGGGGAGACCCAGTACTTC
CDR3aa: CASSPGTGETQYF

len: 17
abundance: few
j_gene: TRBJ2-3
v_gene: TRBV9
d_gene: TRBD2
CDR3nt: TGTGCCAGCAGCGTAGCCCCTGGCGGGAGGGCGATAGATACGCAGTATTTT
CDR3aa: CASSVAPGGRAIDTQYF

len: 13
abundance: few
j_gene: TRBJ1-5
v_gene: TRBV10-2
d_gene: NA
CDR3nt: TGCGCCAGCAACCGGGACCTTAATCAGCCCCAGCATTTT
CDR3aa: CASNRDLNQPQHF

len: 15
abundance: few
j_gene: TRBJ2-7
v_gene: TRBV14
d_gene: NA
CDR3nt: TGTGCCAGCAGCCCTTCACAGGGCCTAACCTACGAGCAGTACTTC
CDR3aa: CASSPSQGLTYEQYF

len: 13
abundance: NA
j_gene: TRBJ2-3
v_gene: TRBV11-2
d_gene: NA
CDR3nt: TGTGCCAGCAGCTTTGTGGTATCGGATACGCAGTATTTT
CDR3aa: CASSFVVSDTQYF

len: 16
abundance: NA
j_gene: TRBJ2-5
v_gene: TRBV7-2
d_gene: TRBD2
CDR3nt: TGTGCCAGCAGCCAAGGGACTAGTAAGTCCCCGGAGACCCAGTACTTC
CDR3aa: CASSQGTSKSPETQYF

len: 15
abundance: few
j_gene: TRBJ2-1
v_gene: TRBV19
d_gene: NA
CDR3nt: TGTGCCAGTAGTATTCACAGGGCGGAAAACAATGAGCAGTTCTTC
CDR3aa: CASSIHRAENNEQFF

len: 14
abundance: few
j_gene: TRBJ1-1
v_gene: TRBV5-8
d_gene: TRBD1
CDR3nt: TGTGCCAGCAGCCGGGACAGGGGAGGTTCTGAAGCTTTCTTT
CDR3aa: CASSRDRGGSEAFF

len: 18
abundance: few
j_gene: TRBJ2-2
v_gene: TRBV7-2
d_gene: TRBD1
CDR3nt: TGTGCCAGCAGCCACCTTACAAGGGGGCGCCTGAGTACCGGGGAGCTGTTTTTT
CDR3aa: CASSHLTRGRLSTGELFF

len: 14
abundance: NA
j_gene: TRBJ2-7
v_gene: TRBV27
d_gene: NA
CDR3nt: TGTGCCAGCAGACTAAGGGGGACGGCAGACGGGCAGTACTTC
CDR3aa: CASRLRGTADGQYF

len: 17
abundance: few
j_gene: TRBJ2-7
v_gene: TRBV4-2
d_gene: TRBD2
CDR3nt: TGTGCCAGCAGCCCAAGCGGGAGGCCATGGACCTCCTACGAGCAGTACTTC
CDR3aa: CASSPSGRPWTSYEQYF

len: 15
abundance: few
j_gene: TRBJ2-1
v_gene: TRBV11-2
d_gene: TRBD2
CDR3nt: TGTGCCAGCAGCTTCACGGGAGGCCCCTACAATGAGCAGTTCTTC
CDR3aa: CASSFTGGPYNEQFF